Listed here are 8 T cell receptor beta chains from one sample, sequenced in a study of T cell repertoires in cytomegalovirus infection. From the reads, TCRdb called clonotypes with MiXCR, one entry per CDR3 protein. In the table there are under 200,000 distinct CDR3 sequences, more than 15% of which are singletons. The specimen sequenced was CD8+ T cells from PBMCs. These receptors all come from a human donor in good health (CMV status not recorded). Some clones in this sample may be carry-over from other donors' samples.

CDR3 nucleotides: TGTGCGGAGTCCAGTGCTGGGGGGGCCGAGCAGTACTTC. Its translation: CAESSAGGAEQYF. J is TRBJ2-7 and V is TRBV28; tentatively, D is TRBD2 (7 bases). The CDR3 is made up of 13 amino acids. Per the germline V gene, CDR1 is MDHEN and CDR2 is SYDVKM.

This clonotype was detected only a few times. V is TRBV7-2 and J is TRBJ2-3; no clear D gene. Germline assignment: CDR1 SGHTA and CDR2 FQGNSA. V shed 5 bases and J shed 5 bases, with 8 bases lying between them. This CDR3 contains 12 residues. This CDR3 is CASSHFLDTQYF. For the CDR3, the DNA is TGTGCCAGCAGCCACTTCCTAGATACGCAGTATTTT. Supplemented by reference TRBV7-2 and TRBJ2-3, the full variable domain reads GAGVSQSPSNKVTEKGKDVELRCDPISGHTALYWYRQSLGQGLEFLIYFQGNSAPDKSGLPSDRFSAERTGGSVSTLTIQRTQQEDSAVYLCASSHFLDTQYFGPGTRLTVL.

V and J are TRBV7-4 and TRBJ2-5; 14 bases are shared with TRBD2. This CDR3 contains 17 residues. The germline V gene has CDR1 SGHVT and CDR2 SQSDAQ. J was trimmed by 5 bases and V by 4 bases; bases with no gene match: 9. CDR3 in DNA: TGTGCCAGCAGCTCCCCCGGGACTAGCGGGAGTGGCGAGACCCAGTACTTC. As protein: CASSSPGTSGSGETQYF.

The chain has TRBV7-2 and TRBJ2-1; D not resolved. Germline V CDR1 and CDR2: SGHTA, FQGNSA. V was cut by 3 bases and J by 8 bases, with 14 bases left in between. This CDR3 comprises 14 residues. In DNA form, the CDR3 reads TGTGCCAGCAGCTTTTCCAGCGAGTGGGATGAGCAGTTCTTC. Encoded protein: CASSFSSEWDEQFF.

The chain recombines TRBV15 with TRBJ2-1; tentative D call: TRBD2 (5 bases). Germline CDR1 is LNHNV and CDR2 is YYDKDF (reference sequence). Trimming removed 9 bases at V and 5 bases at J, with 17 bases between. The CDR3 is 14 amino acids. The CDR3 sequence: CATSLKRTHNEQFF. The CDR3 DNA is TGTGCCACTAGCCTTAAGAGGACTCACAATGAGCAGTTCTTC.

CDR3 nucleotides: TGTGCCAGCAGGACGAAGACAGGCCCGAGTAGGTTGGAGACCCAGTACTTC. Its translation is CASRTKTGPSRLETQYF. The V gene is TRBV7-8, the J gene TRBJ2-5; D is perhaps TRBD1 (6 bases). The CDR3 loop spans 17 amino acids. Germline lookup yields CDR1 SGHVS and CDR2 FQNEAQ. V dropped 6 bases and J dropped 5 bases, with 25 bases sitting between them.

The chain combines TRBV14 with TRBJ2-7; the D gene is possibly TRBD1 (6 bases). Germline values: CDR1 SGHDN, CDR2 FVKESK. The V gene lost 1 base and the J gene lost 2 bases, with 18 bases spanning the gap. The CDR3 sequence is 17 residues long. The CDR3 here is CASSQGRSRTVTYEQYF. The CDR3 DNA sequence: TGTGCCAGCAGCCAAGGCCGATCGAGGACAGTTACCTACGAGCAGTACTTC.

CDR3 sequence: CSAHSGGLGTGELFF. The CDR3 nucleotides read TGCAGTGCTCATAGCGGAGGTTTGGGAACCGGGGAGCTGTTTTTT. The chain links TRBV20-1 to TRBJ2-2, with TRBD2 as a possible D gene (6 bases). The CDR3 sequence is 15 residues long. Trimming left V 5 bases short and J 5 bases short, with 18 bases between. CDR1 is DFQATT, CDR2 SNEGSKA, per germline (reference sequence).